The T cell receptor (beta chain) under discussion was sequenced for a study of cytomegalovirus exposure and HLA in healthy donors. V lost 5 bases to trimming and J lost 3 bases; unmatched junction nucleotides: 7. This CDR3 is built from 15 residues. Germline V gives CDR1 SGHVS, CDR2 FQNEAQ. Sequencing used immunoSEQ multiplex PCR; TCRdb keeps in-frame clones, though not all of them. In the table there are 100,000 or so clones, roughly nine tenths of which are singletons. Worth noting for this clone: The antigen remains unidentified.

Study-level results: The classifier was said to identify cytomegalovirus status with high specificity and sensitivity. Many donors carried some public TCRs, although rarity characterized most TCR sequences. According to the study, 160 or so TCR beta chains were cytomegalovirus-associated. The tendency of first-cohort TCR clusters to co-occur in the 120 or so validation repertoires was identified by a subsequent analysis.

V is TRBV7-8 and J is TRBJ2-7; 10 nucleotides line up with TRBD2. Sequencing was performed on PBMCs. The sequence was obtained from a woman younger than 30 in good health and CMV-seropositive. In nucleotides, the CDR3 is TGTGCCAGCAGCCCAAGCGGGACTAGCGACTACGAGCAGTACTTC. Translation gives CASSPSGTSDYEQYF.